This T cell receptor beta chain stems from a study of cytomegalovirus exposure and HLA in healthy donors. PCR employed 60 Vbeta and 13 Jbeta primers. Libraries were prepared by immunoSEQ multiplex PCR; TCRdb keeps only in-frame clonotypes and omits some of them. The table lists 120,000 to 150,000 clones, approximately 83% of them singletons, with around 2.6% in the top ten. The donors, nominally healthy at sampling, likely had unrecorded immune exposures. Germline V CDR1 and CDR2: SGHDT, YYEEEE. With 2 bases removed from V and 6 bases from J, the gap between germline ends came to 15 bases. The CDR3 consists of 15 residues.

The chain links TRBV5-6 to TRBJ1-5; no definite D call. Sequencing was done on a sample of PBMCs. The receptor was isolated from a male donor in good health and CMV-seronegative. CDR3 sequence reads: CASSFGSGWSQPQHF. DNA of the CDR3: TGTGCCAGCAGCTTTGGCTCGGGGTGGAGTCAGCCCCAGCATTTT.